The entry below gives a single T cell receptor beta chain sequence along with its context. CDR1 is MDHEN, CDR2 SYDVKM, per germline. V was clipped by 6 bases and J by 2 bases, with 7 bases between them. The CDR3 loop spans 12 amino acids. Profiling relied on immunoSEQ multiplex PCR, and the TCRdb table lists in-frame clones only, not all of them. The table records over 95,000 clones, approximately 91% of them present only once. This sample was taken from a study of T cell responses to AZD1222 COVID-19 vaccine. Study in general: Analysis merged second doses at about 4 or about 12 weeks.

The specimen comprised peripheral blood, sampled on day 0 of AZD1222 vaccination. This chain joins TRBV28 and TRBJ1-2, with a tentative D call TRBD1 (5 bases). The TCR comes from an adult in good health. The CDR3 DNA reads TGTGCCAGCAGATCAGGGAACTATGGCTACACCTTC. Amino acid sequence: CASRSGNYGYTF.